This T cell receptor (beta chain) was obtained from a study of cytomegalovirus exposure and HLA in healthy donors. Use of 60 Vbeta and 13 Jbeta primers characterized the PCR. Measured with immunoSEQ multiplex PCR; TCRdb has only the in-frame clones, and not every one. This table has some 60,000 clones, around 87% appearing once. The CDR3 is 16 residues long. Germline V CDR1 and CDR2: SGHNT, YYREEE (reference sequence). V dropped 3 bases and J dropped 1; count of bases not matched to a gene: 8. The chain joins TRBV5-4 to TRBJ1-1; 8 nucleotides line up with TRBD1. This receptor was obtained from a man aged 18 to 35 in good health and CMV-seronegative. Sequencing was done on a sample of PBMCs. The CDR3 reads CASSSGTGGTNTEAFF. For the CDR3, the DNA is TGTGCCAGCAGCTCCGGGACAGGCGGTACGAACACTGAAGCTTTCTTT.